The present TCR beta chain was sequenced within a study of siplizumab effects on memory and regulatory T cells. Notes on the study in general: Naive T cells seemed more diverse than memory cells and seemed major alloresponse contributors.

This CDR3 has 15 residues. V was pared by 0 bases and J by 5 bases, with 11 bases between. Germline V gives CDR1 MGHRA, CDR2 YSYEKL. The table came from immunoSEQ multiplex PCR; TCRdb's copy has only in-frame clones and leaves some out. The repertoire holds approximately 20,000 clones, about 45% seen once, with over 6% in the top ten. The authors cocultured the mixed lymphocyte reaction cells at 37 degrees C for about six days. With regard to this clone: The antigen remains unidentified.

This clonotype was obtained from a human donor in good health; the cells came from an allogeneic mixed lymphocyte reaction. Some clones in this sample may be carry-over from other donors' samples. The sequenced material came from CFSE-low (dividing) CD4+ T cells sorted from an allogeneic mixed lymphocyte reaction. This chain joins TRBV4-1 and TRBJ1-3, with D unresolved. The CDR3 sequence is CASSQDSLIRNTIYF. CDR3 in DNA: TGCGCCAGCAGCCAAGATTCACTTATTCGAAACACCATATATTTT.